One and the same sample provided the 15 T cell receptor beta chains below, sequenced in a study of T cells in Graves' hyperthyroidism and ophthalmopathy. Amplification of TCR beta CDR3 regions was performed using RNA transcripts as template. HTBI primers were the set used in a first-round RT-PCR of the TCR CDR3. TCRdb fed the multiplex PCR reads into MiXCR, producing one record per CDR3 protein. The data contain about 500,000 distinct CDR3 sequences, 16% of them seen just once; the ten biggest clones take up around a sixth. Sequencing was done on a sample of blood. All receptors come from a woman under 30 with Graves' hyperthyroidism.

This clonotype was picked up a small number of times. The chain is built from TRBV20-1 and TRBJ1-6; 9 bases line up with TRBD1. This CDR3 comprises 15 residues. V lost 2 bases, J lost 7 bases, and 6 bases stayed unmatched. Germline CDR1 and CDR2: DFQATT and SNEGSKA (reference sequence). The CDR3 here is CSARMPTGGNSPLHF. The CDR3 coding sequence is TGCAGTGCTAGAATGCCGACAGGGGGGAATTCACCCCTCCACTTT.

This clonotype was observed at least ten times. The chain is built from TRBV2 and TRBJ1-6, with D possibly TRBD1 on 5 matching bases. This CDR3 is built from 15 residues. Trimming cost V 4 bases and J 10 bases, with 17 bases left between them. CDR1 and CDR2 from the germline V gene are SNHLY and FYNNEI. CDR3 DNA sequence: TGTGCCAGCAGTGTCCAGGGAACTGAAGGCTCACCCCTCCACTTT. It is translated as CASSVQGTEGSPLHF.

This clonotype has only a few counts. V is TRBV20-1 and J is TRBJ1-1; D is uncertain. Trimming took 4 bases from V and 2 from J, leaving 11 bases between them. In germline, CDR1 is DFQATT, CDR2 SNEGSKA (reference sequence). This CDR3 spans 13 amino acids. CDR3 nucleotides: TGCAGTGCTAACAGCCCAGCCAACACTGAAGCTTTCTTT. It translates to CSANSPANTEAFF.

The sample holds a few counts of this clonotype. V usage is TRBV14 and J usage is TRBJ1-1, with D unresolved. With 1 base removed from V and 3 bases from J, the gap between germline ends came to 15 bases. This CDR3 has 16 residues. Germline V gives CDR1 SGHDN, CDR2 FVKESK. As DNA, the CDR3 is TGTGCCAGCAGCCAAGTGGGCGAAGGGTACTACACTGAAGCTTTCTTT. Its translation is CASSQVGEGYYTEAFF.

There are a few counts of this clonotype. The chain has TRBV10-3 and TRBJ2-7; D remains ambiguous. CDR1 ENHRY and CDR2 SYGVKD come from the germline V gene. This CDR3 has 12 residues. The V end lost 2 bases, the J end lost 6 bases, and 8 bases lay between the germline ends. The CDR3 bases are TGTGCCATCAGTGAGACTGGACCCGAGCAGTACTTC. Translated, it gives CAISETGPEQYF.

About this clonotype itself: Given a much more abundant clone one base away, this may be a read error. V and J are TRBV2 and TRBJ2-2; TRBD1 matches 9 bases. Germline V gene lookup returns CDR1 SNHLY and CDR2 FYNNEI. The CDR3 runs to 14 residues. After removal of 6 bases from V and 6 bases from J, the junction contained 5 bases not matched to a gene. The chain's CDR3 is CASSVTGGAGELFF. For the CDR3, the DNA is TGTGCCAGCAGCGTGACAGGGGGAGCCGGGGAGCTGTTTTTT.

Details on this clonotype: Just one base apart from a much larger clone, this may be a read error. The V and J genes are TRBV9 and TRBJ1-2; perhaps TRBD1 as D (5 bases). The CDR3 covers 15 residues. V was shortened by 0 bases and J by 2 bases, with 11 bases between the two germline ends. CDR1 SGDLS and CDR2 YYNGEE come from the germline V gene. CDR3 loop: CASSVGQPGNYGYTF. CDR3 DNA sequence: TGTGCCAGCAGCGTAGGACAGCCCGGGAACTATGGCTACACCTTC.

This clonotype was found many times. The chain couples TRBV20-1 to TRBJ2-3, with D perhaps matching TRBD2 (5 bases). CDR1 is DFQATT, CDR2 SNEGSKA, per germline (reference sequence). V lost 1 base and J 3 bases, leaving 14 bases between the germline ends. CDR3 length equals 15 residues. For the CDR3, the DNA is TGCAGTGCTAGAGGTGGAACTAGTTGGACAGATACGCAGTATTTT. This translates into CSARGGTSWTDTQYF.

This sequence joins TRBV29-1 and TRBJ1-5; D is undetermined. The CDR3 contains 13 residues. Germline-derived CDR1 and CDR2 are SQVTM and ANQGSEA. The V end lost 6 bases, the J end lost 6 bases, and 15 bases lay between the germline ends. The CDR3 reads CSVMESWGQPQHF. For the CDR3, the DNA is TGCAGCGTGATGGAGAGCTGGGGTCAGCCCCAGCATTTT.

This clonotype was observed at least ten times. J is TRBJ2-1 and V is TRBV19, with 15 positions matching TRBD2. There are 17 residues in the CDR3. V lost 2 bases to trimming and J lost 4 bases; unmatched junction nucleotides: 3. Germline CDR1 is LNHDA and CDR2 is SQIVND (reference sequence). The CDR3 DNA reads as TGTGCCAGTAGTATAAGAGGGACTAGCGGGAGGTACAATGAGCAGTTCTTC. It codes for CASSIRGTSGRYNEQFF.

As concerns this clonotype: This could be a read error, since a much larger clone is one nucleotide away. This CDR3 reads CAWETSGGNEQFF. The CDR3 bases are TGTGCCTGGGAGACCAGCGGAGGCAATGAGCAGTTCTTC. The rearrangement joins TRBV30 to TRBJ2-1, with D possibly being TRBD2 (5 bases). Trimming removed 5 bases at V and 6 bases at J, with 14 bases between. Germline CDR1 and CDR2: GTSNPN and SVGIG (reference sequence). The CDR3 covers 13 residues. The full variable domain, completed using reference TRBV30 and TRBJ2-1, is SQTIHQWPATLVQPVGSPLSLECTVEGTSNPNLYWYRQAAGRGLQLLFYSVGIGQISSEVPQNLSASRPQDRQFILSSKKLLLSDSGFYLCAWETSGGNEQFFGPGTRLTVL.

In this sample, this clonotype turned up many times. V gene TRBV20-1 combines with J gene TRBJ1-5; 9 nucleotides match TRBD1. V dropped 5 bases and J dropped 9; count of bases not matched to a gene: 14. Looked up from germline, CDR1 is DFQATT and CDR2 is SNEGSKA (reference sequence). This CDR3 is 15 amino acids long. The CDR3 is CSASGTGFGAGPQHF. The CDR3 nucleotides are TGCAGTGCTTCCGGGACAGGGTTTGGAGCAGGGCCCCAGCATTTT.

The V call is TRBV7-9, the J call TRBJ2-3, with 8 bases fitting TRBD1. Trimming took 2 bases from V and 3 from J; bases not matched to a gene: 4. CDR1 and CDR2 (germline): SEHNR, FQNEAQ (reference sequence). There are 15 residues in the CDR3. The CDR3: CASSLKNRGTDTQYF. CDR3 DNA: TGTGCCAGCAGCTTAAAAAACAGGGGGACAGATACGCAGTATTTT.

This clonotype was detected a few times. The V call is TRBV28, the J call TRBJ1-1; TRBD1 matches 8 bases. The CDR3 totals 15 residues. Trimming cost V 5 bases and J 4 bases; bases outside gene matches: 9. Germline CDR1 MDHEN, CDR2 SYDVKM. CDR3: CASSPPDRETTEAFF. Written as DNA, the CDR3 is TGTGCCAGCAGTCCACCGGACAGGGAGACCACTGAAGCTTTCTTT.

At least ten counts were recorded for this clonotype. V and J are TRBV6-1 and TRBJ2-1; 9 bases fit TRBD2. Germline trimming cut 7 bases from V and 5 bases from J; bases unmatched to any gene: 3. Germline V gene sequence: CDR1 MNHNS, CDR2 SASEGT. The CDR3 extends over 13 amino acids. The CDR3 spells CASTSGINNEQFF. CDR3 sequence (DNA): TGTGCCAGCACTAGCGGGATAAACAATGAGCAGTTCTTC.